This entry lists 29 T cell receptor beta chains sequenced from one sample in a study of cytomegalovirus exposure and HLA in healthy donors. Using immunoSEQ multiplex PCR, the repertoire was profiled, and TCRdb retains in-frame clones only, with some absent. The sample contains 82,000 or so clones, roughly 94% of which appear only once. The sequencing input was PBMCs. The receptors shown here come from a woman aged 18-29 years in good health and CMV-seronegative.

The V gene is TRBV7-6, the J gene TRBJ2-1; a weak D match, TRBD2 (6 bases). Trimming took 0 bases from V and 1 from J, leaving 10 bases between them. In germline, CDR1 is SGHVS, CDR2 FNYEAQ. The CDR3 contains 16 residues. The CDR3 bases are TGTGCCAGCAGCTTAGCCGTAGCGGAATCCTACAATGAGCAGTTCTTC. Encoded protein: CASSLAVAESYNEQFF.

This sequence joins TRBV27 and TRBJ1-1, with D possibly TRBD1 on 5 matching bases. This CDR3 contains 13 residues. Germline V CDR1 and CDR2: MNHEY, SMNVEV (reference sequence). The V end lost 4 bases, the J end lost 3 bases, and 9 bases lay between the germline ends. The CDR3 sequence: CASSSGRDTEAFF. CDR3 DNA sequence: TGTGCCAGCAGTTCGGGCAGGGACACTGAAGCTTTCTTT.

The chain is built from TRBV4-1 and TRBJ2-7, with a possible D match to TRBD1 (6 bases). The CDR3 is 15 residues long. Germline CDR1 is MGHRA and CDR2 is YSYEKL. V lost 3 bases, J lost 3 bases, and 15 bases lay in between. The CDR3 DNA reads TGCGCCAGCAGCCATCCGGGACAACAACTCTACGAGCAGTACTTC. Its translation: CASSHPGQQLYEQYF.

The chain carries TRBV5-1 and TRBJ2-7, with 7 bases identical to TRBD2. Germline V gene data show CDR1 as SGHRS and CDR2 as YFSETQ. Losses at the gene ends were 4 bases for V and 5 bases for J; bases not matched to a gene: 3. The CDR3 length is 12 residues. The CDR3 region has the DNA TGCGCCAGCAGCCCGGCGGGGGACGAGCAGTACTTC. This translates into CASSPAGDEQYF.

The J gene is TRBJ2-7, the V gene TRBV10-3, with 9 bases aligning to TRBD1. Trimming took 10 bases from V and 4 from J; bases not matched to a gene: 11. The germline CDR1 and CDR2 sequences are ENHRY and SYGVKD. The CDR3 is made up of 14 amino acids. CDR3 nucleotides: TGTGCCACCTTACAGGGGGCCAGAGGGTACGAGCAGTACTTC. It yields the protein CATLQGARGYEQYF.

The V call is TRBV5-4, the J call TRBJ2-2; D might be TRBD2 (6 bases). Trimming left V 5 bases short and J 6 bases short, with 17 bases between. The CDR3 is 15 residues long. Germline CDR1 reads SGHNT; CDR2 reads YYREEE (reference sequence). The CDR3 bases are TGTGCCAGCAGTTCCCTGGGGGGACTCGCCGGGGAGCTGTTTTTT. Protein: CASSSLGGLAGELFF.

This chain links TRBV20-1 with TRBJ1-2, with TRBD1 matching 8 bases. Trimming removed 3 bases from V and 6 bases from J; junction bases left unmatched: 0. CDR3 length: 11 residues. Germline V gene sequence: CDR1 DFQATT, CDR2 SNEGSKA (reference sequence). The CDR3 region is CSARTGDGYTF. CDR3 DNA: TGCAGTGCTAGGACAGGGGATGGCTACACCTTC.

This chain uses TRBV2 with TRBJ2-3, with D perhaps matching TRBD2 (6 bases). Per germline, CDR1 SNHLY and CDR2 FYNNEI. V was cut by 5 bases and J by 1 base, with 10 bases left in between. The CDR3 is made up of 14 amino acids. DNA of the CDR3: TGTGCCAGCAGTTCGACGGGAGGCACAGATACGCAGTATTTT. Translating it yields CASSSTGGTDTQYF.

CDR3 in DNA: TGTGCCAGCAATTCTGGGCTAGCGGGAGCCAATGAGCAGTTCTTC. Translating it yields CASNSGLAGANEQFF. The chain uses TRBV11-3 and TRBJ2-1; 10 positions match TRBD2. Trimming removed 7 bases from V and 6 bases from J; junction bases left unmatched: 9. Germline V CDR1 and CDR2: SGHNT, YENEEA. This CDR3 region has 15 residues.

The V and J genes are TRBV6-9 and TRBJ1-1; D is ambiguous. Germline lookup yields CDR1 MNHGY and CDR2 SVAAGI. Trimming removed 5 bases at V and 7 bases at J, with 2 bases between. The CDR3 runs to 9 residues. In DNA form, the CDR3 reads TGTGCCAGCAGTCTTGAAGCTTTCTTT. The encoded protein is CASSLEAFF.

The chain uses TRBV6-1 and TRBJ1-6, with unresolved D. The CDR3 is 17 residues long. Germline V gene data show CDR1 as MNHNS and CDR2 as SASEGT. V shed 2 bases and J shed 2 bases, with 13 bases lying between them. CDR3 in DNA: TGTGCCAGCAGTGAATATGGAGGGAGGGCCTATAATTCACCCCTCCACTTT. This codes for CASSEYGGRAYNSPLHF.

This clone has only a few counts. The CDR3 region has the DNA TGCGCCAGCAGCTTGGTTCCGGGAGCGGACTATGGCTACACCTTC. It encodes CASSLVPGADYGYTF. The chain links TRBV5-1 to TRBJ1-2; D is undetermined. Germline values: CDR1 SGHRS, CDR2 YFSETQ. This CDR3 region has 15 residues. The V gene lost 0 bases and the J gene lost 3 bases, with 12 bases spanning the gap.

Regarding this clone: Different DNA sequences within this sample yield the same CDR3. This chain connects TRBV6-6 to TRBJ2-7; 8 nucleotides align to TRBD1. The CDR3 consists of 15 residues. With V trimmed by 0 bases and J by 2 bases, 3 bases remained unmatched. CDR1 MNHNY and CDR2 SVGAGI come from the germline V gene (reference sequence). The CDR3 DNA reads TGTGCCAGCAGTTACTCAGGGACAGGTCCCTACGAGCAGTACTTC. Protein sequence: CASSYSGTGPYEQYF.

The chain has TRBV27 and TRBJ1-5, with D tentatively TRBD1 (5 bases). V was cut by 8 bases and J by 5 bases, with 22 bases left in between. Germline values: CDR1 MNHEY, CDR2 SMNVEV (reference sequence). This CDR3 is built from 16 residues. The CDR3 here is CASFRPRGVGYQPQHF. CDR3 nucleotide sequence: TGTGCCAGCTTCAGACCCCGGGGGGTGGGTTATCAGCCCCAGCATTTT.

The V gene is TRBV5-4, the J gene TRBJ1-4, with 9 bases fitting TRBD1. V dropped 4 bases and J dropped 8; count of bases not matched to a gene: 6. Germline-derived CDR1 and CDR2 are SGHNT and YYREEE (reference sequence). The CDR3 extends over 14 amino acids. This CDR3 reads CASSKQGAGEKLFF. The CDR3 DNA follows: TGTGCCAGCAGCAAACAGGGGGCGGGAGAAAAACTGTTTTTT.

The chain links TRBV19 to TRBJ2-1; TRBD2 might be the D (6 bases). CDR1 LNHDA and CDR2 SQIVND come from the germline V gene (reference sequence). This CDR3 is 13 amino acids long. Trimming took off 5 bases at V and 6 bases at J, with 11 bases between the two ends. The CDR3 nucleotides are TGTGCCAGTAGTCGGGACTCACCCAATGAGCAGTTCTTC. As protein: CASSRDSPNEQFF.

Only one count was recorded for this clone. The chain has TRBV7-7 and TRBJ2-5, with a possible D match to TRBD2 (5 bases). There are 14 residues in the CDR3. Trimming pared 5 bases from V and 5 bases from J, leaving 15 bases between. The germline gives CDR1 SSHAT, CDR2 FNYEAQ (reference sequence). The DNA for the CDR3 is TGTGCCAGCAGCCGCACTGGGAGATCGGAGACCCAGTACTTC. As protein: CASSRTGRSETQYF.

The chain links TRBV7-9 to TRBJ2-7; TRBD1 matches at 9 bases. CDR1 and CDR2 (germline): SEHNR, FQNEAQ (reference sequence). Germline trimming cut 4 bases from V and 5 bases from J; bases unmatched to any gene: 6. CDR3 length: 14 residues. CDR3 loop: CASSSGQGVNEQYF. CDR3 nucleotides: TGTGCCAGCAGCTCGGGACAGGGCGTCAACGAGCAGTACTTC.

The CDR3 sequence: CASSYNWETSGEETQYF. The CDR3 bases are TGTGCCAGCAGTTATAACTGGGAGACTAGCGGGGAGGAGACCCAGTACTTC. The chain joins TRBV7-9 to TRBJ2-5; 11 bases map to TRBD2. CDR3 size: 17 residues. V was pared by 6 bases and J by 5 bases, with 14 bases of the junction left unmatched. The germline CDR1 and CDR2 sequences are SEHNR and FQNEAQ (reference sequence).

This clone was seen just once. The chain couples TRBV5-5 to TRBJ1-4; the D is unclear. Germline CDR1 is SGHKS and CDR2 is YYEKEE (reference sequence). The germline V and J ends were trimmed by 4 bases and 0 bases, with 13 bases remaining between them. CDR3 size: 16 residues. The CDR3: CASSRWSEATNEKLFF. CDR3 coding DNA: TGTGCCAGCAGCCGTTGGAGTGAAGCAACTAATGAAAAACTGTTTTTT.

This sequence joins TRBV19 and TRBJ1-1; TRBD1 aligns across 11 bases. V shed 5 bases, J shed 7 bases, and the junction held 12 bases outside the gene matches. CDR3 length: 16 amino acids. From germline, CDR1 is LNHDA and CDR2 SQIVND (reference sequence). The chain's CDR3 is CASSPRPGQGDVEAFF. The CDR3 DNA reads as TGTGCCAGTAGTCCCCGGCCGGGACAGGGGGATGTTGAAGCTTTCTTT.

This chain connects TRBV19 to TRBJ2-7; TRBD2 matches at 9 bases. The V segment lost 4 bases and the J segment 2 bases; nucleotides outside the gene matches: 3. The germline CDR1 and CDR2 sequences are LNHDA and SQIVND (reference sequence). The CDR3 runs 14 residues. CDR3: CASSSSGRAYEQYF. As DNA, the CDR3 is TGTGCCAGTAGTAGTAGCGGGAGAGCCTACGAGCAGTACTTC.

The gene calls are TRBV19 and TRBJ2-7, with 9 positions matching TRBD2. CDR1 is LNHDA, CDR2 SQIVND, per germline (reference sequence). The trim removed 0 bases at V and 2 bases at J, leaving 5 bases unmatched. This CDR3 is 16 amino acids long. The CDR3 DNA follows: TGTGCCAGTAGTATAGATATCCAGCGGGGGGCCTACGAGCAGTACTTC. Translating gives CASSIDIQRGAYEQYF.

The rearrangement joins TRBV6-6 to TRBJ2-1; TRBD2 might be the D (5 bases). In germline, CDR1 is MNHNY, CDR2 SVGAGI (reference sequence). V was trimmed by 2 bases and J by 6 bases, leaving 14 bases between them. This CDR3 comprises 15 residues. The CDR3 nucleotides read TGTGCCAGCAGTTACCCGGAGACGGGGAGCAATGAGCAGTTCTTC. Its protein is CASSYPETGSNEQFF.

V is TRBV28 and J is TRBJ2-7; 13 nucleotides agree with TRBD2. The CDR3 spans 14 residues. Germline V gives CDR1 MDHEN, CDR2 SYDVKM. J lost 3 bases, V lost 5 bases, and 1 base had no gene match. CDR3 nucleotides: TGTGCCAGCAGTAGACTAGCGGGAGGCTACGAGCAGTACTTC. It yields the protein CASSRLAGGYEQYF.

This clone is a singleton in its sample. The rearrangement links TRBV2 to TRBJ1-4; 11 bases line up with TRBD1. The CDR3 has 15 residues. CDR1 SNHLY and CDR2 FYNNEI come from the germline V gene. Trimming removed 4 bases from V and 14 bases from J; junction bases left unmatched: 12. The CDR3 sequence is CASSAGQGVFEILFF. CDR3 in DNA: TGTGCCAGCAGTGCGGGACAGGGGGTGTTCGAGATCCTGTTTTTT.

This chain connects TRBV5-1 to TRBJ2-2; TRBD2 matches at 9 bases. Germline V gives CDR1 SGHRS, CDR2 YFSETQ. The trim removed 5 bases at V and 4 bases at J, leaving 12 bases unmatched. This CDR3 is 17 amino acids long. The CDR3 region is CASRDFPGLASTGELFF. In DNA, the CDR3 is TGCGCCAGCAGGGACTTCCCGGGACTAGCTTCCACCGGGGAGCTGTTTTTT.

The V gene is TRBV10-2, the J gene TRBJ2-7, with a tentative D call TRBD2 (6 bases). Trimming pared 10 bases from V and 1 base from J, leaving 17 bases between. This CDR3 spans 14 amino acids. Germline V gene lookup returns CDR1 WSHSY and CDR2 SAAADI. Here the CDR3 DNA reads TGCGCCACCCACTGGGGGGACGGTTCCTACGAGCAGTACTTC. The encoded protein is CATHWGDGSYEQYF.

The rearrangement uses TRBV7-6 and TRBJ2-7; weak D call: TRBD2 (6 bases). CDR3 length: 14 amino acids. Germline V gene data show CDR1 as SGHVS and CDR2 as FNYEAQ. Trimming pared 3 bases from V and 7 bases from J, leaving 16 bases between. The CDR3 here is CASSFEPLAGEQYF. In DNA, the CDR3 is TGTGCCAGCAGCTTTGAGCCCCTTGCGGGGGAGCAGTACTTC.